This TCR beta chain emerged from a study of preoperative IRX-2 immunotherapy in early breast cancer. Documented treatment: preoperative locoregional IRX-2 cytokine immunotherapy. This phase Ib study tested locoregional IRX-2 cytokine immunotherapy given before surgery. The assay was immunoSEQ multiplex PCR, and TCRdb's table has in-frame clones only and misses some. The table includes fewer than 35,000 clones, about 90% detected once. Only a few counts were recorded for this clone. This sequence was found in a human donor with breast cancer. The sequencing here drew on tumor tissue, taken after IRX-2 immunotherapy.

The chain's CDR3 is CASSFFLGVATNEKLFF. CDR3 bases: TGTGCCAGCAGCTTTTTTTTGGGGGTTGCAACTAATGAAAAACTGTTTTTT. This chain uses TRBV11-3 with TRBJ1-4; possibly TRBD1 for D (5 bases). The CDR3 runs 17 residues. Trimming removed 3 bases at V and 0 bases at J, with 14 bases between. The germline CDR1 and CDR2 sequences are SGHNT and YENEEA.